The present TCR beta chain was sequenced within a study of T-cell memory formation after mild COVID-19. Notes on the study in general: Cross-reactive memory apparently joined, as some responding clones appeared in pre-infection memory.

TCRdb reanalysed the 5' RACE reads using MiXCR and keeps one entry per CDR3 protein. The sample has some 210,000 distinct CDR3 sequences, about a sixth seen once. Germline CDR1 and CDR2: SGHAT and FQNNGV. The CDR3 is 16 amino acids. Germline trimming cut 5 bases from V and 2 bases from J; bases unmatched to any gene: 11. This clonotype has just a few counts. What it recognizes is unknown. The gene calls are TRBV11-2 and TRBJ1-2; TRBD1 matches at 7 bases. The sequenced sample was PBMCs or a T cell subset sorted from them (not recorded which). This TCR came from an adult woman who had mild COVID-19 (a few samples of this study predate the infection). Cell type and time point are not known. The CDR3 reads CASSRGGTAGNYGYTF. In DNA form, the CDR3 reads TGTGCCAGCAGCAGAGGGGGGACAGCGGGGAACTATGGCTACACCTTC.